This record covers a single T cell receptor (beta chain). Its antigen is not identified. Use of 60 Vbeta and 13 Jbeta primers characterized the PCR. The method was immunoSEQ multiplex PCR; TCRdb's version includes in-frame clones alone and lacks a portion of them. The sample lists roughly 110,000 clones, around 80% occurring once. The source of the sample is a study of cytomegalovirus exposure and HLA in healthy donors. Germline values: CDR1 LNHNV, CDR2 YYDKDF (reference sequence). This CDR3 is built from 16 residues. V trimming: 3 bases; J trimming: 5 bases; junction bases outside the gene matches: 8. Study results and limitations: The dataset shows that most TCR sequences were rare, while some public TCRs occurred in many donors. Later analysis found that TCR beta chains associated with HLA were more clonally expanded than other, equally common chains.

This TCR was sampled from a woman younger than 35 in good health and CMV-seropositive. This chain connects TRBV15 to TRBJ2-1; 9 bases line up with TRBD2. Sequenced material: PBMCs. CDR3 nucleotides: TGTGCCACCAGCAGGGCGGTACTAGCGGGTCACAATGAGCAGTTCTTC. This gives the protein CATSRAVLAGHNEQFF.